The rows below give T cell receptor beta chains drawn from one sample of a study of siplizumab effects on memory and regulatory T cells. Generated by immunoSEQ multiplex PCR, the TCRdb table keeps only in-frame clones and is missing some. The sample holds about 100,000 clones, about 94% seen once. The sequenced sample consisted of non-Treg CD4+ T cells sorted from blood. These receptors were obtained from a human donor in good health. Each CDR3 is given with its conserved first and last residue. The order of the fields is J gene, V gene, CDR3 protein.

TRBJ2-1	TRBV6-7	CASSYCPAGNQSPYNEQFF
TRBJ2-3	TRBV27	CARKTGLNTQYF
TRBJ2-5	TRBV14	CASSRDRGTQETQYF
TRBJ2-7	TRBV5-4	CASSLPGQRPYEQYF
TRBJ2-7	TRBV7-3	CASSLGVSYEQYF
TRBJ2-1	TRBV7-3	CASSIRPYNEQFF
TRBJ1-1	TRBV19	CATDDRGRNTEAFF
TRBJ2-2	TRBV6-5	CASSGAGTMSGELFF
TRBJ2-2	TRBV19	CASRRTKTGELFF
TRBJ2-1	TRBV27	CASSLWAKPTYNEQFF
TRBJ2-3	TRBV5-4	CASSFGRGSTDTQYF
TRBJ2-2	TRBV10-3	CAISVMELTGELFF
TRBJ2-3	TRBV4-2	CASSQDGTGGTDTQYF
TRBJ2-7	TRBV30	CAWSGTGSSEQYF
TRBJ2-5	TRBV27	CASSLNSVGAGWETQYF
TRBJ1-5	TRBV6-6	CASSFGSNQPQHF
TRBJ2-3	TRBV10-1	CASSLAGSGADTQYF
TRBJ1-5	TRBV28	CASSSLTGNQPQHF
TRBJ2-2	TRBV2	CASSKTGNPWTGELFF
TRBJ2-3	TRBV27	CASSLWQGGNTDTQYF
TRBJ1-1	TRBV12-5	CASGRPGTGTAEAFF
TRBJ2-7	TRBV7-2	CASSLKGPSYEQYF
TRBJ2-5	TRBV10-3	CAISEGISGRMETQYF
TRBJ2-3	TRBV7-3	CASSFGPPSTDTQYF
TRBJ2-1	TRBV7-3	CASSSGLYNEQFF
TRBJ1-2	TRBV9	CASSVDGAGYTF
-	TRBV7-9	CASSIRASYEQYF
TRBJ1-1	TRBV6-5	CASADRGLNTEAFF
TRBJ2-1	TRBV2	CASSEARLLNEQFF
TRBJ2-3	TRBV19	CATRTQKGADTQYF
TRBJ2-1	TRBV7-8	CASSLAPSRAEVSNEQFF
TRBJ2-5	TRBV29-1	CSAPGGRKETQYF
TRBJ2-3	TRBV7-9	CASSLGLAGGTDTQYF
TRBJ1-2	TRBV18	CASSPRHRDNLGYTF
TRBJ2-5	TRBV27	CATSTGGEETQYF
TRBJ1-3	TRBV15	CATSRGGQSSGSGNTIYF
TRBJ2-7	TRBV7-9	CASSLRHEQYF
TRBJ1-5	TRBV2	CASSPTGVGSNQPQHF
TRBJ2-2	TRBV2	CASSVAGVSGELFF
TRBJ1-6	TRBV7-2	CASSSRGNSPLHF
TRBJ2-1	TRBV18	CASSPPRTGNNEQFF
TRBJ1-4	TRBV7-9	CASPETDEKLFF
TRBJ2-3	TRBV29-1	CRAEAGGHVDTQYF
TRBJ2-7	TRBV7-9	CASSSPASSYEQYF
TRBJ2-7	TRBV11-2	CASSPTGSYEQYF
TRBJ2-1	TRBV2	CASREQSSYNEQFF
TRBJ1-2	TRBV6-5	CASSSPSGLHYGYTF
TRBJ2-2	TRBV11-2	CASVRWAPNTGELFF
TRBJ2-1	TRBV18	CASSPRLANLLYNEQFF
TRBJ1-5	TRBV19	CASTPGQGNFQPQHF
TRBJ2-5	TRBV4-1	CASSRSGAGAAGETQYF
TRBJ1-6	TRBV5-4	CASSLDAGSYNSPLHF
TRBJ2-3	TRBV5-4	CASSLSGRATDTQYF
TRBJ2-1	TRBV21-1	CASRNPLCASGSGGHNEQFF
TRBJ2-1	TRBV5-5	CASSDGLYSGNEQFF
TRBJ2-2	TRBV5-1	CASSSPGLAGPLNTGELFF
TRBJ2-7	TRBV28	CASSLLGGTSGVKYYSYEQYF
TRBJ1-6	TRBV5-1	CASSLENSPLHF